The 4 T cell receptor beta chains reported below all come from one sample, sequenced in a study of STAT5B mutations in CD4+ large granular lymphocyte leukemia. Profiling relied on immunoSEQ multiplex PCR, and the TCRdb table lists in-frame clones only, not all of them. The sample yields tens of thousands of clones, roughly 82% seen once. Sequencing used CD4+ T cells from blood buffy coats. These receptors were obtained from a human donor in good health.

The V and J genes are TRBV9 and TRBJ2-3; D is undetermined. The V gene's germline CDR1 is SGDLS and CDR2 YYNGEE. The CDR3 runs 13 residues. The V and J ends lost 0 bases and 7 bases respectively, with 9 bases between them. CDR3 sequence (DNA): TGTGCCAGCAGCGTAGAAGGGTTATATACGCAGTATTTT. The encoded protein is CASSVEGLYTQYF.

The chain employs TRBV19 and TRBJ2-5; D gene uncertain. This CDR3 has 10 amino acids. CDR1 and CDR2 from the germline V gene are LNHDA and SQIVND (reference sequence). V lost 6 bases to trimming and J lost 4 bases, with 3 bases between them. The CDR3 region is CASSGETQYF. As DNA, the CDR3 is TGTGCCAGTAGCGGAGAGACCCAGTACTTC.

The V and J genes are TRBV6-5 and TRBJ2-5; D possibly corresponds to TRBD1 (6 bases). The CDR3 has 14 amino acids. With 6 bases removed from V and 3 bases from J, the gap between germline ends came to 14 bases. CDR1 is MNHEY and CDR2 is SVGAGI in the germline V gene. The CDR3 region is CASSRSPGEETQYF. As DNA, the CDR3 is TGTGCCAGCAGCCGATCCCCAGGGGAAGAGACCCAGTACTTC.

The CDR3 loop reads CASSIEPVPYNEQFF. The CDR3 DNA follows: TGTGCCAGTAGTATAGAGCCGGTACCCTACAATGAGCAGTTCTTC. V usage is TRBV19 and J usage is TRBJ2-1; D gene ambiguous. Germline V CDR1 and CDR2: LNHDA, SQIVND (reference sequence). CDR3 length: 15 amino acids. Trimming cost V 0 bases and J 2 bases, with 8 bases left between them.